Each of the 30 T cell receptor beta chains below was sequenced from the same sample in a study of blood T cell repertoires in COVID-19. Repertoires were generated with immunoSEQ multiplex PCR, while TCRdb's copy carries only in-frame clones and drops some. The top ten clones hold approximately 2.4% of a sample with some 400,000 clones, about 87% of them seen once. The sequenced sample was peripheral blood. Receptor source: a woman aged 60-75 years with COVID-19, enrolled during active disease.

The rearrangement uses TRBV11-2 and TRBJ1-5; 10 nucleotides align to TRBD1. V gave up 5 bases and J gave up 9 bases; unmatched junction bases: 7. This CDR3 region has 14 residues. The germline V gene encodes CDR1 SGHAT and CDR2 FQNNGV. As DNA, the CDR3 is TGTGCCAGCAGCGTCTCGGACAGGGGGACGCCCCAGCATTTT. This gives the protein CASSVSDRGTPQHF.

This chain connects TRBV19 to TRBJ1-1; TRBD1 is a possible D gene (5 bases). The V gene lost 7 bases and the J gene lost 0 bases, with 15 bases spanning the gap. The CDR3 is made up of 15 amino acids. Germline CDR1 is LNHDA and CDR2 is SQIVND (reference sequence). In DNA form, the CDR3 reads TGTGCCAGTATAGGGGTCGATGGCATGAACACTGAAGCTTTCTTT. It codes for CASIGVDGMNTEAFF.

This chain links TRBV3-1 (or the pseudogene TRBV3-2) with TRBJ1-2, with D tentatively TRBD1 (5 bases). Per germline, CDR1 LGHDT and CDR2 YNNKEL (reference sequence). Trimming removed 4 bases at V and 11 bases at J, with 20 bases between. CDR3 length: 14 amino acids. The CDR3 DNA follows: TGTGCCAGCAGCCCACCGACAGTGGGTGTTGGGTACACCTTC. This codes for CASSPPTVGVGYTF.

J is TRBJ1-6 and V is TRBV11-3; D is uncertain. V lost 5 bases and J lost 10, with 12 bases in between. The CDR3 is made up of 13 amino acids. Germline V gene sequence: CDR1 SGHNT, CDR2 YENEEA. The CDR3 nucleotides are TGTGCCAGCAGCCGTGGCGGCGGATCACCCCTCCACTTT. Protein product: CASSRGGGSPLHF.

V usage is TRBV1 and J usage is TRBJ2-5; TRBD1, the table's D call, lacks a check against the DNA. TRBV1 is listed as a pseudogene. The CDR3 runs 19 residues. CDR3 sequence (DNA): TGCACCAGCAGCCAAGATAATTCCGCGTCAGGGATCGTGCAAGAGACCCAGTACTTC. Translation: CTSSQDNSASGIVQETQYF.

The chain employs TRBV28 and TRBJ1-3; a possible D gene is TRBD1 (5 bases). Trimming cost V 3 bases and J 0 bases, with 9 bases left between them. This CDR3 has 15 residues. Germline V gene sequence: CDR1 MDHEN, CDR2 SYDVKM. The CDR3 sequence: CASSFPGGSGNTIYF. In DNA, the CDR3 is TGTGCCAGCAGTTTCCCCGGGGGCTCTGGAAACACCATATATTTT.

The V call is TRBV5-1, the J call TRBJ2-5; 9 bases agree with TRBD2. There are 15 residues in the CDR3. Germline V lookup: CDR1 SGHRS, CDR2 YFSETQ. With V trimmed by 3 bases and J by 4 bases, 7 bases remained unmatched. The DNA of the CDR3 is TGCGCCAGCAGCTCGCGGCTAGCGGGGTTAGAGACCCAGTACTTC. It translates to CASSSRLAGLETQYF.

This clone has just one count. The genes are TRBV10-3 and TRBJ2-1, with a weak D call TRBD2 (6 bases). The germline CDR1 and CDR2 sequences are ENHRY and SYGVKD. V was shortened by 7 bases and J by 4 bases, with 11 bases between the two germline ends. The CDR3 is 13 amino acids. The chain's CDR3 is CAINAGIYNEQFF. Written as DNA, the CDR3 is TGTGCCATCAATGCGGGGATATACAATGAGCAGTTCTTC.

The chain recombines TRBV6-6 with TRBJ1-1; D remains unclear. The ends were cut back, 6 bases at V and 0 bases at J, with 5 bases in the middle. Germline CDR1 MNHNY, CDR2 SVGAGI (reference sequence). This CDR3 spans 12 amino acids. The CDR3 protein is CASSRMNTEAFF. The CDR3 DNA sequence: TGTGCCAGCAGCCGTATGAACACTGAAGCTTTCTTT.

The CDR3 DNA is TGTGCCAGCAGCCCCCCTAGCGGGGGGTACAATGAGCAGTTCTTC. This sequence encodes CASSPPSGGYNEQFF. This sequence joins TRBV7-9 and TRBJ2-1, with 11 positions matching TRBD2. Germline values: CDR1 SEHNR, CDR2 FQNEAQ (reference sequence). V trimming: 5 bases; J trimming: 4 bases; junction bases outside the gene matches: 4. The CDR3 is made up of 15 amino acids.

The V gene is TRBV9, the J gene TRBJ1-2; 7 bases map to TRBD1. This CDR3 comprises 11 residues. V was clipped by 4 bases and J by 6 bases; unmatched bases: 0. Germline values: CDR1 SGDLS, CDR2 YYNGEE. The CDR3 reads CASSQGDGYTF. Here the CDR3 DNA reads TGTGCCAGCAGCCAGGGGGATGGCTACACCTTC. The full variable domain, with the rest looked up from reference TRBV9 and TRBJ1-2, is DSGVTQTPKHLITATGQRVTLRCSPRSGDLSVYWYQQSLDQGLQFLIQYYNGEERAKGNILERFSAQQFPDLHSELNLSSLELGDSALYFCASSQGDGYTFGSGTRLTVV.

The genes are TRBV5-1 and TRBJ1-1; 12 bases align to TRBD1. From germline, CDR1 is SGHRS and CDR2 YFSETQ. The CDR3 spans 16 residues. Trimming at V came to 3 bases and at J to 5 bases, leaving 8 bases not matched to a gene. The CDR3: CASSWGTGGAVTEAFF. DNA of the CDR3: TGCGCCAGCAGCTGGGGGACAGGGGGCGCGGTTACTGAAGCTTTCTTT.

The chain couples TRBV5-6 to TRBJ2-5; 7 bases are a match to TRBD2. The germline V gene has CDR1 SGHDT and CDR2 YYEEEE. Trimming at V came to 4 bases and at J to 5 bases, leaving 14 bases not matched to a gene. The CDR3 loop spans 16 amino acids. In nucleotides, the CDR3 is TGTGCCAGCAGCCTCAGCCGGGACGGGGGGAAGGAGACCCAGTACTTC. Translated: CASSLSRDGGKETQYF.

The chain is built from TRBV18 and TRBJ2-7; a possible D gene is TRBD2 (6 bases). V lost 3 bases and J 7 bases, leaving 22 bases between the germline ends. Looked up from germline, CDR1 is KGHSH and CDR2 is LQKENI. The CDR3 totals 16 residues. This chain's CDR3 is CASSPYASAVGAEQYF. CDR3 bases: TGTGCCAGCTCACCCTACGCTAGCGCGGTCGGTGCGGAGCAGTACTTC.

V and J are TRBV5-1 and TRBJ1-1; 8 positions agree with TRBD1. V trimming: 3 bases; J trimming: 3 bases; junction bases outside the gene matches: 4. Germline CDR1 SGHRS, CDR2 YFSETQ. CDR3 length: 14 residues. The CDR3 spells CASSSQGGDTEAFF. As DNA, the CDR3 is TGCGCCAGCAGCTCACAGGGGGGCGACACTGAAGCTTTCTTT.

The rearrangement uses TRBV10-3 and TRBJ1-1, with D perhaps TRBD1 (5 bases). The germline V gene has CDR1 ENHRY and CDR2 SYGVKD. V lost 4 bases to trimming and J lost 1 base, with 10 bases between them. The CDR3 contains 14 residues. The CDR3 nucleotides read TGTGCCATCAGTGGCTTCGGGGGGAACACTGAAGCTTTCTTT. Amino acids: CAISGFGGNTEAFF.

J is TRBJ1-1 and V is TRBV30; D is possibly TRBD1 (6 bases). In germline, CDR1 is GTSNPN, CDR2 SVGIG (reference sequence). This CDR3 is 16 amino acids long. V dropped 5 bases and J dropped 1 base, with 20 bases sitting between them. CDR3: CAWGFNSGHRNTEAFF. The CDR3 DNA reads as TGTGCCTGGGGATTTAACTCGGGACACCGGAACACTGAAGCTTTCTTT.

This rearrangement joins TRBV7-9 to TRBJ1-6, with TRBD1 identical over 7 bases. The CDR3 has 15 amino acids. Trimming at V came to 6 bases and at J to 6 bases, leaving 8 bases not matched to a gene. Germline-derived CDR1 and CDR2 are SEHNR and FQNEAQ (reference sequence). This chain's CDR3 is CASRSTGSGNSPLHF. Here the CDR3 DNA reads TGTGCCAGCAGGTCGACAGGGAGCGGTAATTCACCCCTCCACTTT.

V gene TRBV27 combines with J gene TRBJ1-5; no definite D call. The CDR3 spans 13 residues. Per germline, CDR1 MNHEY and CDR2 SMNVEV (reference sequence). Trimming removed 5 bases from V and 5 bases from J, with 10 bases in between. The CDR3 is CASSARVYQPQHF. Here the CDR3 DNA reads TGTGCCAGCAGTGCGAGAGTTTATCAGCCCCAGCATTTT.

The rearrangement links TRBV5-6 to TRBJ1-2; D is unresolved. Trimming removed 4 bases from V and 4 bases from J, with 17 bases in between. Germline assignment: CDR1 SGHDT and CDR2 YYEEEE. CDR3 length: 15 amino acids. This CDR3 reads CASSLPKGGGYGYTF. The CDR3 region has the DNA TGTGCCAGCAGCCTTCCCAAGGGAGGCGGCTATGGCTACACCTTC.

The rearrangement links TRBV6-2 or TRBV6-3 to TRBJ2-7, with 7 nucleotides matching TRBD1. CDR3 length: 15 amino acids. The germline V gene encodes CDR1 MNHEY and CDR2 SVGEGT. V lost 0 bases and J lost 0; bases outside the gene matches: 2. The CDR3 DNA reads TGTGCCAGCAGTTACTCGAGGGGGCTCTCCTACGAGCAGTACTTC. The encoded protein is CASSYSRGLSYEQYF.

This clone turned up a few times. This chain links TRBV7-2 with TRBJ2-7, with a possible D match to TRBD2 (5 bases). This CDR3 contains 16 residues. Germline loops: CDR1 SGHTA, CDR2 FQGNSA. Trimming shortened V by 4 bases and J by 2 bases, and 18 bases separated the two germline ends. As DNA, the CDR3 is TGTGCCAGCAGCTCGGCGGGCACCCCCTACCCCTACGAGCAGTACTTC. Translated: CASSSAGTPYPYEQYF.

This clone was counted once. The chain joins TRBV28 to TRBJ1-5; D unresolved. Germline V gene sequence: CDR1 MDHEN, CDR2 SYDVKM. V was trimmed by 6 bases and J by 8 bases, leaving 17 bases between them. The CDR3 is made up of 14 amino acids. In nucleotides, the CDR3 is TGTGCCAGCAGCAATGGCGGTTTCGTAAAGCCCCAGCATTTT. Protein: CASSNGGFVKPQHF.

This clone was found a few times. V and J are TRBV4-1 and TRBJ1-1, with a weak D call TRBD1 (5 bases). Germline V CDR1 and CDR2: MGHRA, YSYEKL. Trimming stripped 3 bases from V and 4 bases from J, with 12 bases between. The CDR3 has 14 amino acids. The CDR3 DNA follows: TGCGCCAGCAGCCACAGGGTGGGGGGCACTGAAGCTTTCTTT. Its translation: CASSHRVGGTEAFF.

The sample holds a few counts of this clone. This rearrangement joins TRBV27 to TRBJ1-5; D is perhaps TRBD1 (6 bases). From germline, CDR1 is MNHEY and CDR2 SMNVEV (reference sequence). The germline V and J ends were trimmed by 2 bases and 1 base, with 9 bases remaining between them. The CDR3 covers 15 residues. The CDR3 nucleotides are TGTGCCAGCAGTTTAAAGGGGGAAAGCAATCAGCCCCAGCATTTT. As protein: CASSLKGESNQPQHF.

The chain has TRBV4-1 and TRBJ2-5, with 10 bases identical to TRBD1. The germline V gene has CDR1 MGHRA and CDR2 YSYEKL. The V segment lost 5 bases and the J segment 5 bases; nucleotides outside the gene matches: 5. The CDR3 spans 14 residues. Here the CDR3 DNA reads TGCGCCAGCAGCTGGGACAGGGGAGGGGAGACCCAGTACTTC. The encoded protein is CASSWDRGGETQYF.

This rearrangement joins TRBV5-5 to TRBJ1-2, with D perhaps matching TRBD1 (6 bases). V gave up 5 bases and J gave up 3 bases, with 14 bases separating them. CDR1 and CDR2 from the germline V gene are SGHKS and YYEKEE (reference sequence). This CDR3 has 14 residues. This chain's CDR3 is CASRVQGQDYGYTF. CDR3 nucleotides: TGTGCCAGCAGGGTACAGGGTCAAGACTATGGCTACACCTTC.

This chain links TRBV5-5 with TRBJ2-5, with a weak D call TRBD2 (6 bases). The CDR3 is 13 amino acids. From germline, CDR1 is SGHKS and CDR2 YYEKEE (reference sequence). Trimming took off 0 bases at V and 5 bases at J, with 8 bases between the two ends. Written as DNA, the CDR3 is TGTGCCAGCAGCTTGGCTCGGGGGGAGACCCAGTACTTC. Protein: CASSLARGETQYF.

The chain employs TRBV5-1 and TRBJ1-2; the D gene is possibly TRBD1 (5 bases). Looked up from germline, CDR1 is SGHRS and CDR2 is YFSETQ. V was cut by 0 bases and J by 2 bases, with 11 bases left in between. The CDR3 spans 15 residues. CDR3 coding DNA: TGCGCCAGCAGCTTGGAGGGGCGAGGAAACTATGGCTACACCTTC. Residues: CASSLEGRGNYGYTF.

The chain carries TRBV5-6 and TRBJ1-1, with TRBD1 matching 8 bases. V lost 2 bases to trimming and J lost 4 bases; unmatched junction nucleotides: 1. The CDR3 is made up of 13 amino acids. CDR1 and CDR2 from the germline V gene are SGHDT and YYEEEE. The CDR3, as DNA: TGTGCCAGCAGCTTTGACAGGGGCACTGAAGCTTTCTTT. It specifies CASSFDRGTEAFF.